This passage covers 26 T cell receptor beta chains from one sample sequenced in a study of cytomegalovirus exposure and HLA in healthy donors. The PCR had 60 Vbeta and 13 Jbeta primers. Sequencing was performed with immunoSEQ multiplex PCR; in TCRdb, only in-frame clones are kept and a portion is missing. The sample carries over 100,000 clones, around 63% recorded once. The sequencing input was PBMCs. The source is a middle-aged man in good health and CMV-seropositive.

This clone was seen more than once but under ten times. This chain uses TRBV7-2 with TRBJ1-1; the D gene is possibly TRBD1 (5 bases). Germline assignment: CDR1 SGHTA and CDR2 FQGNSA. There are 13 residues in the CDR3. With 5 bases removed from V and 1 base from J, the gap between germline ends came to 8 bases. The CDR3 loop reads CASSIGQNTEAFF. The CDR3 DNA is TGTGCCAGCAGCATCGGACAGAACACTGAAGCTTTCTTT.

The chain combines TRBV4-1 with TRBJ1-5; tentatively, D is TRBD1 (5 bases). V was shortened by 0 bases and J by 6 bases, with 18 bases between the two germline ends. CDR1 is MGHRA, CDR2 YSYEKL, per germline. The CDR3 has 17 residues. The CDR3 loop is CASSQEKKEGVVQPQHF. CDR3 DNA: TGCGCCAGCAGCCAAGAAAAGAAGGAAGGGGTCGTTCAGCCCCAGCATTTT.

J is TRBJ2-7 and V is TRBV9; a weak D match, TRBD2 (7 bases). CDR1 SGDLS and CDR2 YYNGEE come from the germline V gene. V lost 2 bases and J 6 bases, leaving 12 bases between the germline ends. CDR3 length: 13 residues. The CDR3, as DNA: TGTGCCAGCAGCGTGGGGGGGGGCGGCGAGCAGTACTTC. Residues: CASSVGGGGEQYF.

The chain joins TRBV9 to TRBJ2-1; a possible D gene is TRBD2 (6 bases). The CDR3 has 15 residues. Trimming shortened V by 3 bases and J by 2 bases, and 12 bases separated the two germline ends. Germline V gives CDR1 SGDLS, CDR2 YYNGEE. CDR3 nucleotide sequence: TGTGCCAGCAGCGCCAGCGGGCTGACCTACAATGAGCAGTTCTTC. It translates to CASSASGLTYNEQFF. Combining the CDR3 with reference TRBV9 and TRBJ2-1 gives the whole variable domain DSGVTQTPKHLITATGQRVTLRCSPRSGDLSVYWYQQSLDQGLQFLIQYYNGEERAKGNILERFSAQQFPDLHSELNLSSLELGDSALYFCASSASGLTYNEQFFGPGTRLTVL.

The V and J genes are TRBV29-1 and TRBJ1-2, with TRBD1 as a possible D gene (6 bases). Trimming removed 6 bases from V and 2 bases from J, with 10 bases in between. The CDR3 sequence is 12 residues long. Germline assignment: CDR1 SQVTM and CDR2 ANQGSEA. The CDR3 nucleotides read TGCAGCGTCGGACAGACGAACTATGGCTACACCTTC. Its protein is CSVGQTNYGYTF.

The chain couples TRBV19 to TRBJ1-1; 11 bases map to TRBD1. CDR3 length equals 14 residues. CDR1 and CDR2 (germline): LNHDA, SQIVND (reference sequence). The V gene end was trimmed by 10 bases and the J gene end by 8 bases; junction bases not matched to a gene: 12. The CDR3 DNA is TGTGCCACCGAGGACAGGGGGCGGGTCGTCGAAGCTTTCTTT. This encodes CATEDRGRVVEAFF.

The chain is built from TRBV7-8 and TRBJ1-4, with 7 bases lining up with TRBD1. Germline values: CDR1 SGHVS, CDR2 FQNEAQ. The CDR3 extends over 16 amino acids. After removal of 4 bases from V and 8 bases from J, the junction contained 13 bases not matched to a gene. CDR3 loop: CASSSTPGTAREKLFF. The CDR3 DNA reads TGTGCCAGCAGCTCCACCCCCGGGACAGCCCGAGAAAAACTGTTTTTT.

J is TRBJ2-7 and V is TRBV5-4; no clear D. V lost 4 bases, J lost 7 bases, and 18 bases lay in between. Germline CDR1 is SGHNT and CDR2 is YYREEE (reference sequence). This CDR3 contains 14 residues. DNA of the CDR3: TGTGCCAGCAGCCGAGAGGTCCTGAATGGGGAGCAGTACTTC. It specifies CASSREVLNGEQYF. Full variable domain (outside the CDR3, taken from reference TRBV5-4 and TRBJ2-7): ETGVTQSPTHLIKTRGQQVTLRCSSQSGHNTVSWYQQALGQGPQFIFQYYREEENGRGNFPPRFSGLQFPNYSSELNVNALELDDSALYLCASSREVLNGEQYFGPGTRLTVT.

In DNA form, the CDR3 reads TGTGCCAGCAGTCCGGGGGGTATCGAGATGAACACTGAAGCTTTCTTT. Protein product: CASSPGGIEMNTEAFF. J is TRBJ1-1 and V is TRBV2, with TRBD1 as a possible D gene (5 bases). The CDR3 is 16 residues long. Germline assignment: CDR1 SNHLY and CDR2 FYNNEI. Trimming stripped 5 bases from V and 0 bases from J, with 16 bases between.

The sample holds a few counts of this clone. The rearrangement links TRBV6-5 to TRBJ2-6; D might be TRBD2 (6 bases). This CDR3 is 15 amino acids long. CDR1 is MNHEY and CDR2 is SVGAGI in the germline V gene. Trimming removed 7 bases at V and 2 bases at J, with 12 bases between. CDR3 in DNA: TGTGCCAGCACGCTAGCGACCACTGGGGCCAACGTCCTGACTTTC. Its translation is CASTLATTGANVLTF.

The chain has TRBV19 and TRBJ1-6; D is ambiguous. The CDR3 is 13 residues long. V was trimmed by 6 bases and J by 5 bases, leaving 8 bases between them. In germline, CDR1 is LNHDA, CDR2 SQIVND (reference sequence). The CDR3 reads CASRLSNNSPLHF. The CDR3, as DNA: TGTGCCAGTAGGTTGAGTAATAATTCACCCCTCCACTTT.

V is TRBV6-5 and J is TRBJ1-6, with 7 bases identical to TRBD1. Germline values: CDR1 MNHEY, CDR2 SVGAGI. The CDR3 runs to 14 residues. The V segment lost 6 bases and the J segment 6 bases; nucleotides outside the gene matches: 5. CDR3 sequence reads: CASSPDRINSPLHF. For the CDR3, the DNA is TGTGCCAGCAGCCCGGACAGGATTAATTCACCCCTCCACTTT.

The chain links TRBV2 to TRBJ2-3, with 9 bases identical to TRBD2. V gave up 8 bases and J gave up 0 bases; unmatched junction bases: 6. The CDR3 length is 15 residues. Germline CDR1 and CDR2: SNHLY and FYNNEI. CDR3 protein: CASLSLAGSTDTQYF. CDR3 bases: TGTGCCAGCCTGTCTCTAGCGGGGAGCACAGATACGCAGTATTTT.

This clone was observed a few times. The chain is built from TRBV7-9 and TRBJ2-1; 8 nucleotides match TRBD1. In germline, CDR1 is SEHNR, CDR2 FQNEAQ (reference sequence). Unmatched junction bases numbered 14, after V lost 3 bases and J lost 13 bases. There are 15 residues in the CDR3. DNA of the CDR3: TGTGCCAGCAGCTTTAGGGCAGGGGGCCTCGGGGGCCAGTTCTTC. Its protein product is CASSFRAGGLGGQFF.

The rearrangement uses TRBV7-6 and TRBJ2-2; D gene ambiguous. CDR3 length equals 17 residues. CDR1 SGHVS and CDR2 FNYEAQ come from the germline V gene. Trimming stripped 1 base from V and 2 bases from J, with 14 bases between. CDR3 coding DNA: TGTGCCAGCAGCTTAGTCTTGGCTAGTGGTAACACCGGGGAGCTGTTTTTT. Amino acid sequence: CASSLVLASGNTGELFF.

The chain recombines TRBV28 with TRBJ2-5, with D possibly being TRBD2 (5 bases). The DNA end is more similar to TRBJ2-7, so the J call may be wrong. This CDR3 is built from 13 residues. Germline lookup yields CDR1 MDHEN and CDR2 SYDVKM. The CDR3 is CASSYPGDYEQYF. CDR3 bases: TGTGCCAGCAGTTACCCCGGGGACTACGAGCAGTACTTC.

The chain is built from TRBV4-1 and TRBJ1-5; D perhaps matches TRBD1 (5 bases). The germline V gene has CDR1 MGHRA and CDR2 YSYEKL. The CDR3 extends over 17 amino acids. Deletions cut 0 bases from V and 2 bases from J, with 14 bases between. CDR3 sequence: CASSQEVGTEGNQPQHF. The CDR3 DNA follows: TGCGCCAGCAGCCAAGAGGTAGGGACTGAGGGCAATCAGCCCCAGCATTTT.

The chain recombines TRBV2 with TRBJ2-1; D perhaps matches TRBD2 (6 bases). The V gene lost 8 bases and the J gene lost 7 bases, with 12 bases spanning the gap. The CDR3 is made up of 12 amino acids. Germline CDR1 SNHLY, CDR2 FYNNEI. Written as DNA, the CDR3 is TGTGCCAGCCTGTTGGGGGGTAATGAGCAGTTCTTC. Protein: CASLLGGNEQFF.

This rearrangement joins TRBV5-1 to TRBJ2-3, with 8 bases that match TRBD2. The V and J ends lost 9 bases and 3 bases, in that order; junction bases with no gene match: 6. This CDR3 is built from 13 residues. Germline V lookup: CDR1 SGHRS, CDR2 YFSETQ. In DNA form, the CDR3 reads TGCGCCACCGGGAGGGGAGTTACAGATACGCAGTATTTT. Translated, it gives CATGRGVTDTQYF.

The chain links TRBV6-6 to TRBJ1-5; the match to TRBD1 covers 8 bases. The CDR3 spans 14 residues. V shed 6 bases and J 2 bases; nucleotides not matched to a gene: 3. Germline CDR1 reads MNHNY; CDR2 reads SVGAGI (reference sequence). The CDR3 loop is CASRLQGGNQPQHF. CDR3 nucleotides: TGTGCCAGCAGATTACAGGGGGGCAATCAGCCCCAGCATTTT.

The chain carries TRBV6-5 and TRBJ2-1, with TRBD2 matching 9 bases. Germline V gene data show CDR1 as MNHEY and CDR2 as SVGAGI. This CDR3 is 15 amino acids long. Trimming at V came to 2 bases and at J to 5 bases, leaving 4 bases not matched to a gene. CDR3 amino acids: CASSYGLAGNNEQFF. CDR3 coding DNA: TGTGCCAGCAGTTACGGTCTAGCGGGGAACAATGAGCAGTTCTTC.

The chain uses TRBV5-1 and TRBJ2-7, with TRBD1 matching 9 bases. The CDR3 totals 15 residues. CDR1 is SGHRS, CDR2 YFSETQ, per germline. Germline trimming cut 6 bases from V and 0 bases from J; bases unmatched to any gene: 7. The CDR3 region has the DNA TGCGCCAGCAATAATCGGGACAGGGACTCCTACGAGCAGTACTTC. Protein: CASNNRDRDSYEQYF. Supplemented by reference TRBV5-1 and TRBJ2-7, the full variable domain reads KAGVTQTPRYLIKTRGQQVTLSCSPISGHRSVSWYQQTPGQGLQFLFEYFSETQRNKGNFPGRFSGRQFSNSRSEMNVSTLELGDSALYLCASNNRDRDSYEQYFGPGTRLTVT.

This clone was seen a few times. V usage is TRBV6-5 and J usage is TRBJ2-1; D is ambiguous. The germline V gene encodes CDR1 MNHEY and CDR2 SVGAGI. The CDR3 is 15 amino acids. The germline V and J ends were trimmed by 10 bases and 5 bases, with 21 bases remaining between them. CDR3 DNA sequence: TGTGCCACCGGAGTTAGGAGTTTAGAAAACAATGAGCAGTTCTTC. It yields the protein CATGVRSLENNEQFF.

The chain uses TRBV1 and TRBJ2-5; the table assigns TRBD2, which was not confirmed against the DNA. TRBV1 is classified as a pseudogene. This CDR3 is 14 amino acids long. CDR3 protein: CTSSSTRIQETQYF. The CDR3 bases are TGCACCAGCAGCTCGACTAGGATCCAAGAGACCCAGTACTTC.

This rearrangement joins TRBV5-1 to TRBJ1-1, with 7 bases lining up with TRBD1. CDR1 and CDR2 (germline): SGHRS, YFSETQ. Unmatched junction bases numbered 5, after V lost 5 bases and J lost 4 bases. CDR3 length equals 13 residues. CDR3: CASSPPGGTEAFF. CDR3 nucleotides: TGCGCCAGCAGTCCTCCAGGGGGCACTGAAGCTTTCTTT. Together with reference TRBV5-1 and TRBJ1-1, the CDR3 gives the full variable domain: KAGVTQTPRYLIKTRGQQVTLSCSPISGHRSVSWYQQTPGQGLQFLFEYFSETQRNKGNFPGRFSGRQFSNSRSEMNVSTLELGDSALYLCASSPPGGTEAFFGQGTRLTVV.

The J gene is TRBJ2-5, the V gene TRBV10-2; TRBD2 agrees at 8 bases. The CDR3 totals 17 residues. Germline V gives CDR1 WSHSY, CDR2 SAAADI. V lost 0 bases to trimming and J lost 4 bases; unmatched junction nucleotides: 10. The DNA for the CDR3 is TGCGCCAGCAGTGAGTCGGTGGGACTAGTAAGCAGAGAGACCCAGTACTTC. Encoded protein: CASSESVGLVSRETQYF.